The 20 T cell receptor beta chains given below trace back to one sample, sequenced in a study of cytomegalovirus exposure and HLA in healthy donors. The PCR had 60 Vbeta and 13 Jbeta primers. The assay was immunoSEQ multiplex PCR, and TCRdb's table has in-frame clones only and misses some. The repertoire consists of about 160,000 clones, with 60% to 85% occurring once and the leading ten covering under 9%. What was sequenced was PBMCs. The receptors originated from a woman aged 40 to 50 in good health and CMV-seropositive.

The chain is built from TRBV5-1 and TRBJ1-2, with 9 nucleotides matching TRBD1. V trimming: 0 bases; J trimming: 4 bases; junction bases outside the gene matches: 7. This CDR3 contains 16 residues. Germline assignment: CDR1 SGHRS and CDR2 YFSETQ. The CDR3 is CASSLGGQGSSYGYTF. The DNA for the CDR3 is TGCGCCAGCAGCTTGGGGGGACAGGGATCGAGCTATGGCTACACCTTC. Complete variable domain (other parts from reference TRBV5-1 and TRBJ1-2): KAGVTQTPRYLIKTRGQQVTLSCSPISGHRSVSWYQQTPGQGLQFLFEYFSETQRNKGNFPGRFSGRQFSNSRSEMNVSTLELGDSALYLCASSLGGQGSSYGYTFGSGTRLTVV.

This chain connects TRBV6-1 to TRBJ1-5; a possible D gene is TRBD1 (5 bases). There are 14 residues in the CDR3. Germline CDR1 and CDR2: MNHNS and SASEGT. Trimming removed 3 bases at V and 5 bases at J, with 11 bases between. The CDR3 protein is CASSEWGDDQPQHF. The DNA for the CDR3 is TGTGCCAGCAGTGAGTGGGGCGACGATCAGCCCCAGCATTTT.

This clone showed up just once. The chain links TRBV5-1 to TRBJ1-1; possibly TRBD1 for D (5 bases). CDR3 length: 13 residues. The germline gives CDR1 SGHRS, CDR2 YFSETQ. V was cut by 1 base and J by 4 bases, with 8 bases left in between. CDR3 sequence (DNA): TGCGCCAGCAGCTTGCAGGGCCCCACTGAAGCTTTCTTT. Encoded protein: CASSLQGPTEAFF.

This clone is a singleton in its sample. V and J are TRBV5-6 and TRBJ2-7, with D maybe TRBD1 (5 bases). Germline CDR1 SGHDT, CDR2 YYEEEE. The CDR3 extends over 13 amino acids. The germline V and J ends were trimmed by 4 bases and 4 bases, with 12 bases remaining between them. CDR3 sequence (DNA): TGTGCCAGCAGCGAACCGACAGCATACGAGCAGTACTTC. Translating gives CASSEPTAYEQYF.

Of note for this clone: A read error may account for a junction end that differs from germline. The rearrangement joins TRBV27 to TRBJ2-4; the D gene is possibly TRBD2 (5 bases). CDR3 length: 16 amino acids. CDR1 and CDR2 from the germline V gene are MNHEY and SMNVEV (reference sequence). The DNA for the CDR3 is TGTGCCAGCAGTTTCCGAGGGCCGAGGGCCAAAAACAGTCAGTACTTC. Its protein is CASSFRGPRAKNSQYF.

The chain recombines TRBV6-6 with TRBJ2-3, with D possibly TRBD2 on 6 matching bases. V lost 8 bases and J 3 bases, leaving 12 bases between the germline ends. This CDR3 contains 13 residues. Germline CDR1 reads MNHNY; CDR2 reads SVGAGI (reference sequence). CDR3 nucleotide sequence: TGTGCCAGCGCGGGAAGGTTGACAGATACGCAGTATTTT. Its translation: CASAGRLTDTQYF.

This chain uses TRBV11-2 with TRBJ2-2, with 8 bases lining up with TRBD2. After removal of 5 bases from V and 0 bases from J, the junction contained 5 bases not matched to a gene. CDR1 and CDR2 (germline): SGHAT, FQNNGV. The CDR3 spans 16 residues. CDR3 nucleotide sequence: TGTGCCAGCAGCAAAATTAGCGGGGCGAACACCGGGGAGCTGTTTTTT. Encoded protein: CASSKISGANTGELFF.

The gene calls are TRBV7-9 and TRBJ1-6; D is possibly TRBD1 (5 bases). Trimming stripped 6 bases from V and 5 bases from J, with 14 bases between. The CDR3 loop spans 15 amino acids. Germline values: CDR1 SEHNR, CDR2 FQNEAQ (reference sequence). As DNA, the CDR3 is TGTGCCAGCAGTCGCGGGGGAGGGAATAATTCACCCCTCCACTTT. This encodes CASSRGGGNNSPLHF.

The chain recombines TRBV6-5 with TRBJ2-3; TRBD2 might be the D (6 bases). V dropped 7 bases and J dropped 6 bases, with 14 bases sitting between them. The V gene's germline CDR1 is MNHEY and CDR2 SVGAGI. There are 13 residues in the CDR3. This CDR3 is CASMAAGPDTQYF. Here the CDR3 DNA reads TGTGCCAGCATGGCGGCGGGGCCCGATACGCAGTATTTT.

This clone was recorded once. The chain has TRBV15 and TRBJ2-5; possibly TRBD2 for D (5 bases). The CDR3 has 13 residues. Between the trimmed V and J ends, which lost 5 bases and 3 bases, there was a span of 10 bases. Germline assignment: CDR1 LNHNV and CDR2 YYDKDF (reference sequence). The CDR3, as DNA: TGTGCCACCAGCCCCCCGGGGAAAGAGACCCAGTACTTC. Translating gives CATSPPGKETQYF.

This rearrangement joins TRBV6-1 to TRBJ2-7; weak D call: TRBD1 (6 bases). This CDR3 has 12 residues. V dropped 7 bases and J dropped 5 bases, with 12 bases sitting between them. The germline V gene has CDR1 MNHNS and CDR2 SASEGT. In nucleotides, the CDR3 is TGTGCCAGCAAACAGGGAAAGAACGAGCAGTACTTC. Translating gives CASKQGKNEQYF.

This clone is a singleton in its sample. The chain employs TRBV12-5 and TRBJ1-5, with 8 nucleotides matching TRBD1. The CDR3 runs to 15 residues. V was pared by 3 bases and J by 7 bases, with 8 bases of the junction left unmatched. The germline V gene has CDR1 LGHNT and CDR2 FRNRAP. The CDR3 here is CASGFLGQGVQPQHF. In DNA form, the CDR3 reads TGTGCTAGTGGTTTTCTAGGACAGGGAGTCCAGCCCCAGCATTTT. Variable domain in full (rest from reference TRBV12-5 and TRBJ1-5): DARVTQTPRHKVTEMGQEVTMRCQPILGHNTVFWYRQTMMQGLELLAYFRNRAPLDDSGMPKDRFSAEMPDATLATLKIQPSEPRDSAVYFCASGFLGQGVQPQHFGDGTRLSIL.

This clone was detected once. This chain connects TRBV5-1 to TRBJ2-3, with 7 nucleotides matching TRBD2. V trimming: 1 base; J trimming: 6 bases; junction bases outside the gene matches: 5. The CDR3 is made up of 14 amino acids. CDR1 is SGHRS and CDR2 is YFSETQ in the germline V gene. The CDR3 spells CASSLISGADTQYF. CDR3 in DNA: TGCGCCAGCAGCTTGATAAGCGGGGCCGATACGCAGTATTTT. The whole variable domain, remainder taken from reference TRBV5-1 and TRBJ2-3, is KAGVTQTPRYLIKTRGQQVTLSCSPISGHRSVSWYQQTPGQGLQFLFEYFSETQRNKGNFPGRFSGRQFSNSRSEMNVSTLELGDSALYLCASSLISGADTQYFGPGTRLTVL.

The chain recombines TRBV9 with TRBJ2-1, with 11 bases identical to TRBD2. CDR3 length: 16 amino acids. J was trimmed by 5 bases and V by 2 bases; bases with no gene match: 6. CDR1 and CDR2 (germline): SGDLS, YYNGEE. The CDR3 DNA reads TGTGCCAGCAGCGTTTTGACTAGCGGGGTGAACAATGAGCAGTTCTTC. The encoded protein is CASSVLTSGVNNEQFF.

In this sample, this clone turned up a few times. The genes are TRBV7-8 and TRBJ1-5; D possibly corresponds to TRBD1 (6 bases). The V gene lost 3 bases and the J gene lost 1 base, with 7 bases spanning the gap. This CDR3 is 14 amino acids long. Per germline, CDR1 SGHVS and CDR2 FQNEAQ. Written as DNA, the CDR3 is TGTGCCAGCAGCTTCGGACAGAGCAATCAGCCCCAGCATTTT. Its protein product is CASSFGQSNQPQHF. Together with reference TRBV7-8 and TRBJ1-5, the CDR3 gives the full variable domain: GAGVSQSPRYKVAKRGQDVALRCDPISGHVSLFWYQQALGQGPEFLTYFQNEAQLDKSGLPSDRFFAERPEGSVSTLKIQRTQQEDSAVYLCASSFGQSNQPQHFGDGTRLSIL.

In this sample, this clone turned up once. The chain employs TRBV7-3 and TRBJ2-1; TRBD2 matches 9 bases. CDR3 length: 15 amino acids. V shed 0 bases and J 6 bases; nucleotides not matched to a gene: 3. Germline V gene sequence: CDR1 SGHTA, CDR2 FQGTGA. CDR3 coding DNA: TGTGCCAGCAGCTTAACAGCGGGGGGCCCCAATGAGCAGTTCTTC. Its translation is CASSLTAGGPNEQFF.

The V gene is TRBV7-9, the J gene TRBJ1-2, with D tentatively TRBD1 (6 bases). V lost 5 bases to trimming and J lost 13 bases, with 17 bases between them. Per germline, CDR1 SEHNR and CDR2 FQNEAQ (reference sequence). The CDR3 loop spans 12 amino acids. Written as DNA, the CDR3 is TGTGCCAGCAGCACCACACTCCAGGGGACCACCTTC. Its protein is CASSTTLQGTTF.

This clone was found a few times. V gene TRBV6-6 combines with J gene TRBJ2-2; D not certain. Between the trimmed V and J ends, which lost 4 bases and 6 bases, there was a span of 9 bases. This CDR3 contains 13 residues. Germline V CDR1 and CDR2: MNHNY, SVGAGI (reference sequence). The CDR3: CASSSTESGELFF. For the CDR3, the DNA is TGTGCCAGCAGTTCTACCGAATCCGGGGAGCTGTTTTTT.

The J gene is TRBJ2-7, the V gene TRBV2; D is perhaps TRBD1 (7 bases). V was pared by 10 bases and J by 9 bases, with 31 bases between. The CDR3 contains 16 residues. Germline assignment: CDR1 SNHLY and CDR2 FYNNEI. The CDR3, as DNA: TGTGCCACACAACAGGGGAGGACAGAGACGACGAGCGGGCAGTACTTC. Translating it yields CATQQGRTETTSGQYF.

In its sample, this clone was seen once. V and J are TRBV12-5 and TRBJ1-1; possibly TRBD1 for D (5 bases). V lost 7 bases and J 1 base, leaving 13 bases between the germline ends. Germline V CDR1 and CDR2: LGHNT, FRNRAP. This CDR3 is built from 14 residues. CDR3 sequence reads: CASASRGSNTEAFF. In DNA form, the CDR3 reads TGTGCTAGTGCCTCGCGGGGGTCGAACACTGAAGCTTTCTTT.